Listed below are T cell receptor beta chains from one sample, sequenced in a study of T cell responses to AZD1222 COVID-19 vaccine. The data were produced by immunoSEQ multiplex PCR, yet TCRdb's version contains in-frame clones alone and is incomplete. The table has approximately 97,000 clones, around 87% seen once. The material was peripheral blood, obtained on day 0 of AZD1222 vaccination. The receptors originated from an adult in good health. The CDR3 runs from the conserved cysteine through the conserved F or W. A D gene is named only where the DNA matches it firmly. Clone size is shown for a subset of rows, as once, few, many or a class of expanded clone.

v_call: TRBV7-2; j_call: TRBJ1-3; d_call: -; clone_size: -; cdr3_aa: CASSLRFTPGNTIYF; cdr3_nt: TGTGCCAGCAGCTTAAGGTTCACGCCTGGAAACACCATATATTTT
v_call: TRBV19; j_call: TRBJ2-1; d_call: -; clone_size: -; cdr3_aa: CASSIGPGSSYNEQFF; cdr3_nt: TGTGCCAGTAGTATAGGACCAGGGAGCTCCTACAATGAGCAGTTCTTC
v_call: TRBV27; j_call: TRBJ2-7; d_call: -; clone_size: few; cdr3_aa: CASSLGAAQGYEQYF; cdr3_nt: TGTGCCAGCAGTTTAGGGGCTGCCCAGGGATACGAGCAGTACTTC
v_call: TRBV6-5; j_call: TRBJ2-6; d_call: TRBD1; clone_size: -; cdr3_aa: CASSNRGAGANVLTF; cdr3_nt: TGTGCCAGCAGCAACAGGGGGGCTGGGGCCAACGTCCTGACTTTC
v_call: TRBV28; j_call: TRBJ2-7; d_call: -; clone_size: -; cdr3_aa: CASRQVGPVYEQYF; cdr3_nt: TGTGCCAGCAGACAAGTAGGGCCTGTATACGAGCAGTACTTC
v_call: TRBV6-6; j_call: TRBJ2-3; d_call: -; clone_size: once; cdr3_aa: CASSYGLYTDTQYF; cdr3_nt: TGTGCCAGCAGTTACGGTCTTTACACAGATACGCAGTATTTT
v_call: TRBV2; j_call: TRBJ1-6; d_call: -; clone_size: -; cdr3_aa: CACQQYNSYNSPLHF; cdr3_nt: TGTGCTTGCCAGCAATATAACTCCTATAATTCACCCCTCCACTTT
v_call: TRBV5-6; j_call: TRBJ2-5; d_call: -; clone_size: -; cdr3_aa: CASSLVAHQETQYF; cdr3_nt: TGTGCCAGCAGCTTGGTGGCACACCAAGAGACCCAGTACTTC
v_call: TRBV28; j_call: TRBJ2-7; d_call: TRBD2; clone_size: -; cdr3_aa: CASSLGTGGTVRQYF; cdr3_nt: TGTGCCAGCAGTTTGGGGACGGGAGGGACGGTAAGGCAGTACTTC
v_call: TRBV9; j_call: TRBJ2-7; d_call: TRBD2; clone_size: -; cdr3_aa: CASSATGLGNEQYF; cdr3_nt: TGTGCCAGCAGCGCCACGGGACTAGGGAACGAGCAGTACTTC
v_call: TRBV5-1; j_call: TRBJ1-4; d_call: -; clone_size: -; cdr3_aa: CASSSGRDEKLFF; cdr3_nt: TGCGCCAGCAGCTCCGGTCGTGATGAAAAACTGTTTTTT
v_call: TRBV9; j_call: TRBJ1-3; d_call: -; clone_size: -; cdr3_aa: CASSPKLRTDGHGNTIYF; cdr3_nt: TGTGCCAGCAGCCCGAAACTTCGGACAGACGGTCATGGAAACACCATATATTTT
v_call: TRBV6-1; j_call: TRBJ2-2; d_call: -; clone_size: -; cdr3_aa: CASSEVWASSTGELFF; cdr3_nt: TGTGCCAGCAGTGAAGTCTGGGCTTCGAGCACCGGGGAGCTGTTTTTT
v_call: TRBV24-1; j_call: TRBJ2-3; d_call: TRBD2; clone_size: -; cdr3_aa: CATSDATSGRTDTQYF; cdr3_nt: TGTGCCACCAGTGATGCGACTAGCGGTCGCACAGATACGCAGTATTTT
v_call: TRBV9; j_call: TRBJ1-3; d_call: -; clone_size: -; cdr3_aa: CASSMFDPSSGNTIYF; cdr3_nt: TGTGCCAGCAGCATGTTCGATCCCTCGTCGGGAAACACCATATATTTT
v_call: TRBV7-2; j_call: TRBJ2-2; d_call: -; clone_size: -; cdr3_aa: CASSLGRANTGELFF; cdr3_nt: TGTGCCAGCAGCTTAGGCAGGGCGAACACCGGGGAGCTGTTTTTT
v_call: TRBV28; j_call: TRBJ1-1; d_call: -; clone_size: -; cdr3_aa: CASTLGGGWTEAFF; cdr3_nt: TGTGCCAGCACCTTAGGCGGGGGATGGACTGAAGCTTTCTTT
v_call: TRBV5-6; j_call: TRBJ1-6; d_call: -; clone_size: -; cdr3_aa: CASSLGRGGSSYNSPLHF; cdr3_nt: TGTGCCAGCAGCTTGGGCAGGGGTGGGAGCTCCTATAATTCACCCCTCCACTTT
v_call: TRBV29-1; j_call: TRBJ2-1; d_call: TRBD1; clone_size: -; cdr3_aa: CSVAAPGQGINEQFF; cdr3_nt: TGCAGCGTTGCGGCTCCGGGACAGGGGATCAATGAGCAGTTCTTC
v_call: TRBV10-2; j_call: TRBJ1-1; d_call: -; clone_size: -; cdr3_aa: CASSAGPSRRGTEAFF; cdr3_nt: TGCGCCAGCAGTGCGGGGCCTTCAAGGAGGGGCACTGAAGCTTTCTTT
v_call: TRBV7-9; j_call: TRBJ2-3; d_call: -; clone_size: -; cdr3_aa: CASSPRDGKDTQYF; cdr3_nt: TGTGCCAGCAGCCCGCGAGACGGTAAAGATACGCAGTATTTT
v_call: TRBV2; j_call: TRBJ2-4; d_call: -; clone_size: -; cdr3_aa: CASSRAGDPKNIQYF; cdr3_nt: TGTGCCAGCAGCCGGGCAGGGGATCCCAAAAACATTCAGTACTTC
v_call: TRBV5-4; j_call: TRBJ2-7; d_call: TRBD2; clone_size: -; cdr3_aa: CASSFPGGPNEQYF; cdr3_nt: TGTGCCAGCAGCTTCCCGGGAGGGCCCAACGAGCAGTACTTC
v_call: TRBV2; j_call: TRBJ2-1; d_call: TRBD2; clone_size: -; cdr3_aa: CASTRGSGRSSYNEQFF; cdr3_nt: TGTGCCAGCACCCGCGGTAGCGGGAGGAGCTCCTACAATGAGCAGTTCTTC